This TCR beta chain appears in the sequencing data of a study of T cell repertoires in cytomegalovirus infection. Looking at the study overall: Both a matching HLA type and CMV infection were indicated by public TCR beta signatures.

A word on this clonotype: As yet, its antigen is unknown.

Germline V lookup: CDR1 SGHAT, CDR2 FQDESV (reference sequence). V was trimmed by 5 bases and J by 2 bases, leaving 15 bases between them. The CDR3 extends over 15 amino acids. Study results and caveats: CMV carriers having the relevant HLA were flagged by cumulative public TCR beta family frequency. Ex vivo responses were dominated by HLA-C-restricted CMV-specific TCR beta clonotypes.

TCRdb called the reads again in MiXCR, with one record for every CDR3 protein. The sample yields 600,000 to 800,000 distinct CDR3 sequences, 24% seen once. Sequencing used CD8+ T cells from PBMCs. J is TRBJ2-5 and V is TRBV11-1, with D perhaps matching TRBD2 (5 bases). The sequence derives from a human donor in good health (CMV status not recorded). Some clones in this sample may be carry-over from other donors' samples. This CDR3 is CASSLTLEEQETQYF. CDR3 DNA: TGTGCCAGCAGCCTGACCTTGGAGGAACAAGAGACCCAGTACTTC.